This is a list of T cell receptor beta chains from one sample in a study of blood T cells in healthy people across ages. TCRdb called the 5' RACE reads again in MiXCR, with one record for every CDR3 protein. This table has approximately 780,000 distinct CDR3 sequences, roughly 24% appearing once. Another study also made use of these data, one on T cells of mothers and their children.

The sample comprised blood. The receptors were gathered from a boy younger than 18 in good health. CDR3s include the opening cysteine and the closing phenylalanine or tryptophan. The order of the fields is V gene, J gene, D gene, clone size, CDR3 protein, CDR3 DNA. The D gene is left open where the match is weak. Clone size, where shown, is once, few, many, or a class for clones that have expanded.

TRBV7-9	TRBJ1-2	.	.	CASSLREGGNYGYTF	TGTGCCAGCAGCTTAAGAGAGGGGGGCAACTATGGCTACACCTTC
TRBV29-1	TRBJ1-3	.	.	CSVLEKGNTIYF	TGCAGCGTTCTGGAGAAAGGAAACACCATATATTTT
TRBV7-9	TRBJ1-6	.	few	CASSSETERDSPLHF	TGTGCCAGCAGCTCGGAGACGGAACGGGACTCACCCCTCCACTTT
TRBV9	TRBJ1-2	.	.	CASSPLDGNYGYTF	TGTGCCAGCAGCCCACTGGACGGTAACTATGGCTACACCTTC
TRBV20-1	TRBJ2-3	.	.	CSARDSNNRQFTDTQYF	TGCAGTGCTAGAGACTCGAACAACCGACAATTCACAGATACGCAGTATTTT
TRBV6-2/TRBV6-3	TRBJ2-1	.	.	CASSYRLNEQFF	TGTGCCAGCAGTTACAGGTTAAATGAGCAGTTCTTC
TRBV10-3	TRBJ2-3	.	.	CATGTATDTQYF	TGTGCCACCGGGACCGCCACAGATACGCAGTATTTT
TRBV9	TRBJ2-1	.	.	CANSPRTRDENEQFF	TGTGCCAACAGCCCCAGGACCCGGGACGAAAATGAGCAGTTCTTC
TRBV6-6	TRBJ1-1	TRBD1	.	CASSPLQGMQYTFF	TGTGCCAGCAGTCCATTACAGGGGATGCAATACACTTTCTTT
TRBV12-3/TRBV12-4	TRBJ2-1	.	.	CASRMRDRDEQFF	TGTGCCAGCAGAATGAGGGATCGGGATGAGCAGTTCTTC
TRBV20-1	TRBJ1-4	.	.	CSARDEAGLNERLFF	TGCAGTGCTAGAGATGAGGCCGGGCTTAATGAAAGACTGTTTTTT
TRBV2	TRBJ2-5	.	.	CASSDQLEGAGSEETQYF	TGTGCCAGCAGTGATCAGCTCGAGGGGGCCGGGAGCGAGGAGACCCAGTACTTC
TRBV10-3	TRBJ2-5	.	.	CAITDDYQETQYF	TGTGCCATCACCGACGACTATCAAGAGACCCAGTACTTC
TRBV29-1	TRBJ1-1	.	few	CSVEAIGGNTEAFF	TGCAGCGTTGAGGCTATAGGAGGGAACACTGAAGCTTTCTTT
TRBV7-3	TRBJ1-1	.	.	CASGAGGYNTEAFF	TGTGCCAGCGGTGCGGGGGGGTACAACACTGAAGCTTTCTTT
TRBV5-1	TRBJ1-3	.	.	CASSLGGRYSGNTIYF	TGCGCCAGCAGCTTGGGTGGCAGGTACTCTGGAAACACCATATATTTT
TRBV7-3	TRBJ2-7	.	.	CASSPTGQDYYEQYF	TGTGCCAGCAGCCCTACCGGACAGGACTACTACGAGCAGTACTTC
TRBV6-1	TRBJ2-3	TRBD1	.	CASSDRGKRTDTQYF	TGTGCCAGCAGTGACAGGGGGAAAAGGACAGATACGCAGTATTTT
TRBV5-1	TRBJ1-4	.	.	CASSHQRRPNEKLFF	TGCGCCAGCAGCCATCAACGGAGGCCGAATGAAAAACTGTTTTTT
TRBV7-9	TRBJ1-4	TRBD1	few	CASSLGTGGSTNEKLFF	TGTGCCAGCAGCTTAGGGACAGGAGGGTCCACTAATGAAAAACTGTTTTTT